The rows below give T cell receptor beta chains drawn from one sample of a study of shared clonotypes between healthy human individuals. Using immunoSEQ multiplex PCR, the repertoire was profiled, and TCRdb retains in-frame clones only, with some absent. Of 2 million or so clones in the sample, roughly 94% were seen once. Sequences were obtained from naive CD4+ T cells sorted from blood. The source is a man younger than 35 in good health. The CDR3 runs from the conserved cysteine through the conserved F or W. A D gene is named only where the DNA matches it firmly. For some rows the clone size is stated as once, few or many, or as a class when expanded; others skip it.

V gene	clone size	J gene	D gene	CDR3 length	CDR3 DNA	CDR3 protein
TRBV7-8	-	TRBJ2-1	TRBD1	15	TGTGCCAGCAGCTTAGACAGGGGGTCCTACAATGAGCAGTTCTTC	CASSLDRGSYNEQFF
TRBV19	-	TRBJ1-2	-	13	TGTGCCAGTAGTATCGGACATTCTTATGGCTACACCTTC	CASSIGHSYGYTF
TRBV10-3	-	TRBJ2-1	-	15	TGTGCCATCAGGGATAGCGAATTCTCCTACAATGAGCAGTTCTTC	CAIRDSEFSYNEQFF
TRBV30	-	TRBJ2-5	-	13	TGTGCCTGCACCTTCCTGACCCAAGAGACCCAGTACTTC	CACTFLTQETQYF
TRBV29-1	-	TRBJ1-3	TRBD1	15	TGCAGCGTTGCAGACAGGGCCCACTCTGGAAACACCATATATTTT	CSVADRAHSGNTIYF
TRBV2	-	TRBJ1-1	-	13	TGTGCCAGCAGTGGAGTCGACGGGGGTGAAGCTTTCTTT	CASSGVDGGEAFF
TRBV6-5	-	TRBJ1-5	-	15	TGTGCCAGCAGAAAATCGGGGGGCGGCAATCAGCCCCAGCATTTT	CASRKSGGGNQPQHF
TRBV5-1	-	TRBJ1-5	-	13	TGCGCCAGCAGCGTTTCGGGGAGTCAGCCCCAGCATTTT	CASSVSGSQPQHF
TRBV5-1	once	TRBJ2-5	-	15	TGCGCCAGCAGCTTGGAAGGTGGCAGGTCAGAGACCCAGTACTTC	CASSLEGGRSETQYF
TRBV2	-	TRBJ2-3	-	14	TGTGCCAGCACCCGACAGGTTAGCACAGATACGCAGTATTTT	CASTRQVSTDTQYF